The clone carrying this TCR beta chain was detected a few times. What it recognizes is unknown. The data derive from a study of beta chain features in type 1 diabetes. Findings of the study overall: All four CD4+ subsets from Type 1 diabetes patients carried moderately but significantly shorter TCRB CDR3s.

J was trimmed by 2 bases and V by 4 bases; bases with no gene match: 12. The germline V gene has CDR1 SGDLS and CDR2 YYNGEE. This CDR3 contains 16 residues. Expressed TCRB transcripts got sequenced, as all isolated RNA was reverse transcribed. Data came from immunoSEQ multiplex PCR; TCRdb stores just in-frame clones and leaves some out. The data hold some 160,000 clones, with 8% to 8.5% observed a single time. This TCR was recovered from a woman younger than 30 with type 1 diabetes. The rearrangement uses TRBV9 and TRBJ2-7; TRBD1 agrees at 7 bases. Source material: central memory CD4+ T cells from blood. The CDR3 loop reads CASSPGAGGATYEQYF. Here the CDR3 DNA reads TGTGCCAGCAGCCCCGGGGCAGGGGGAGCGACCTACGAGCAGTACTTC.